A single sample gave rise to the 24 T cell receptor beta chains below, sequenced in a study of blood T cell repertoires in COVID-19. Method: immunoSEQ multiplex PCR; TCRdb's copy keeps in-frame clones and lacks some. Altogether 140,000 to 150,000 clones are present, approximately 91% being singletons, with the ten largest covering about 2.3%. Sequenced: peripheral blood. The receptors come from a human donor in a cohort sampled during active COVID-19.

Judged by abundance, this clone is medium-sized. The junction does not match germline at one end; this may be a read error. This chain links TRBV7-7 with TRBJ1-3, with 10 positions matching TRBD1. This CDR3 comprises 15 residues. Germline assignment: CDR1 SSHAT and CDR2 FNYEAQ (reference sequence). The CDR3 protein is CASSTGQGIGNTIYF. DNA of the CDR3: TGTGCTAGCAGCACGGGACAGGGGATTGGAAACACCATATATTTT.

The rearrangement joins TRBV28 to TRBJ1-3; perhaps TRBD1 as D (5 bases). Trimming shortened V by 2 bases and J by 0 bases, and 8 bases separated the two germline ends. This CDR3 region has 15 residues. Germline V CDR1 and CDR2: MDHEN, SYDVKM. The CDR3 nucleotides read TGTGCCAGCAGTTTACTGACAGTCTCTGGAAACACCATATATTTT. Translated: CASSLLTVSGNTIYF. Drawing the rest from reference TRBV28 and TRBJ1-3, the complete variable domain is DVKVTQSSRYLVKRTGEKVFLECVQDMDHENMFWYRQDPGLGLRLIYFSYDVKMKEKGDIPEGYSVSREKKERFSLILESASTNQTSMYLCASSLLTVSGNTIYFGEGSWLTVV.

The chain employs TRBV5-1 and TRBJ2-1, with a tentative D call TRBD1 (6 bases). The CDR3 is 14 amino acids. The V end lost 4 bases, the J end lost 9 bases, and 17 bases lay between the germline ends. Looked up from germline, CDR1 is SGHRS and CDR2 is YFSETQ. Written as DNA, the CDR3 is TGCGCCAGCAGCGCCAGGGGACCGGGCGTTGAGCAGTTCTTC. Amino acids: CASSARGPGVEQFF.

This rearrangement joins TRBV6-6 to TRBJ1-5, with 8 nucleotides matching TRBD1. In germline, CDR1 is MNHNY, CDR2 SVGAGI (reference sequence). Trimming took 2 bases from V and 5 from J; bases not matched to a gene: 5. The CDR3 has 15 residues. CDR3 protein: CASSYVDRGDQPQHF. In DNA form, the CDR3 reads TGTGCCAGCAGTTACGTCGACAGGGGAGATCAGCCCCAGCATTTT.

CDR3 sequence (DNA): TGTGCCAGTAGTATTAGTTTGGGCGATGAGCAGTTCTTC. Protein: CASSISLGDEQFF. The rearrangement uses TRBV19 and TRBJ2-1; no definite D call. The germline V and J ends were trimmed by 3 bases and 8 bases, with 11 bases remaining between them. There are 13 residues in the CDR3. The germline V gene has CDR1 LNHDA and CDR2 SQIVND (reference sequence).

The chain joins TRBV7-2 to TRBJ1-1, with no clear D. The length of the CDR3 is 14 residues. Germline loops: CDR1 SGHTA, CDR2 FQGNSA. Trimming took off 2 bases at V and 1 base at J, with 8 bases between the two ends. CDR3 residues: CASSLNPRNTEAFF. CDR3 DNA sequence: TGTGCCAGCAGCTTAAATCCGAGGAACACTGAAGCTTTCTTT.

The V gene is TRBV6-4, the J gene TRBJ2-6, with D possibly matching TRBD1 (5 bases). Trimming took off 4 bases at V and 0 bases at J, with 10 bases between the two ends. The CDR3 length is 16 residues. The germline gives CDR1 MRHNA, CDR2 SNTAGT. This CDR3 reads CASSVDSFSGANVLTF. The CDR3 DNA follows: TGTGCCAGCAGTGTAGACAGTTTCTCTGGGGCCAACGTCCTGACTTTC.

This clone was seen just once. The J gene is TRBJ2-7, the V gene TRBV4-3; D gene uncertain. Germline CDR1 and CDR2: LGHNA and YSLEER. The CDR3 loop spans 15 amino acids. Trimming left V 0 bases short and J 1 base short, with 10 bases between. CDR3 DNA sequence: TGCGCCAGCAGCCAAGATTATTCCGGGTCCTACGAGCAGTACTTC. This encodes CASSQDYSGSYEQYF.

The V and J genes are TRBV3-1 (or the pseudogene TRBV3-2) and TRBJ2-7, with D possibly being TRBD2 (5 bases). V dropped 2 bases and J dropped 6 bases, with 11 bases sitting between them. This CDR3 contains 13 residues. Germline V lookup: CDR1 LGHDT, CDR2 YNNKEL (reference sequence). The CDR3 here is CASSQTRLSEQYF. CDR3 in DNA: TGTGCCAGCAGCCAAACTAGACTCTCCGAGCAGTACTTC.

This sequence joins TRBV5-6 and TRBJ2-6; D gene uncertain. CDR1 is SGHDT, CDR2 YYEEEE, per germline. V was trimmed by 0 bases and J by 4 bases, leaving 2 bases between them. CDR3 size: 13 residues. The CDR3 spells CASSLAGANVLTF. In DNA form, the CDR3 reads TGTGCCAGCAGCTTGGCAGGGGCCAACGTCCTGACTTTC.

The chain combines TRBV5-6 with TRBJ1-1; D possibly corresponds to TRBD1 (5 bases). The germline V and J ends were trimmed by 5 bases and 5 bases, with 19 bases remaining between them. The germline V gene encodes CDR1 SGHDT and CDR2 YYEEEE. The CDR3 loop spans 15 amino acids. The CDR3 sequence: CASSFDGGLATEAFF. The CDR3 bases are TGTGCCAGCAGTTTTGACGGGGGTTTGGCTACTGAAGCTTTCTTT. Full variable domain (remainder filled in from reference TRBV5-6 and TRBJ1-1): DAGVTQSPTHLIKTRGQQVTLRCSPKSGHDTVSWYQQALGQGPQFIFQYYEEEERQRGNFPDRFSGHQFPNYSSELNVNALLLGDSALYLCASSFDGGLATEAFFGQGTRLTVV.

The V gene is TRBV6-5, the J gene TRBJ2-7; 8 bases line up with TRBD1. The J segment lost 0 bases and the V segment lost 6 bases, leaving 4 bases of the junction unmatched. The length of the CDR3 is 14 residues. Germline lookup yields CDR1 MNHEY and CDR2 SVGAGI. The CDR3 loop is CASRRTGSSYEQYF. The CDR3 nucleotides are TGTGCCAGCAGGAGGACAGGGAGCTCCTACGAGCAGTACTTC.

V and J are TRBV6-5 and TRBJ2-7; TRBD2 might be the D (6 bases). This CDR3 comprises 15 residues. Germline CDR1 MNHEY, CDR2 SVGAGI. V dropped 1 base and J dropped 1 base, with 11 bases sitting between them. The DNA of the CDR3 is TGTGCCAGCAGTTACTATGCGGGAAAGTCCTACGAGCAGTACTTC. Protein sequence: CASSYYAGKSYEQYF.

The rearrangement links TRBV3-1 (or the pseudogene TRBV3-2) to TRBJ1-2; 12 positions match TRBD1. Per the germline V gene, CDR1 is LGHDT and CDR2 is YNNKEL (reference sequence). This CDR3 region has 16 residues. V was pared by 1 base and J by 8 bases, with 8 bases of the junction left unmatched. The CDR3 bases are TGTGCCAGCAGCCAAGCTGGGACAGGGGGCTGGGGCGGCTACACCTTC. Protein: CASSQAGTGGWGGYTF.

This rearrangement joins TRBV5-1 to TRBJ1-2, with a weak D call TRBD1 (5 bases). This CDR3 contains 14 residues. From germline, CDR1 is SGHRS and CDR2 YFSETQ. The V and J ends lost 5 bases and 4 bases respectively, with 15 bases between them. CDR3 in amino acids: CASSTAGRPYGYTF. The CDR3 DNA follows: TGCGCCAGCAGTACCGCGGGACGGCCCTATGGCTACACCTTC.

The chain joins TRBV18 to TRBJ1-2, with D hard to call. There are 11 residues in the CDR3. The germline V gene has CDR1 KGHSH and CDR2 LQKENI. Between the trimmed V and J ends, which lost 6 bases and 7 bases, there was a span of 9 bases. The chain's CDR3 is CASSTGFGYTF. DNA for the CDR3: TGTGCCAGCTCCACGGGATTTGGCTACACCTTC.

In nucleotides, the CDR3 is TGCAGCGTTGGCGGGAGCCCCTACGAGCAGTACTTC. Translation gives CSVGGSPYEQYF. This chain links TRBV29-1 with TRBJ2-7; 7 bases align to TRBD2. V trimming: 4 bases; J trimming: 2 bases; junction bases outside the gene matches: 2. The CDR3 loop spans 12 amino acids. CDR1 is SQVTM, CDR2 ANQGSEA, per germline.

This clone was seen a handful of times. V usage is TRBV6-5 and J usage is TRBJ2-5; TRBD2 matches 12 bases. With V trimmed by 6 bases and J by 5 bases, 7 bases remained unmatched. This CDR3 is built from 15 residues. CDR1 is MNHEY and CDR2 is SVGAGI in the germline V gene. Here the CDR3 reads CASSVTSGSGETQYF. The CDR3, as DNA: TGTGCCAGCAGCGTGACTAGCGGGAGCGGTGAGACCCAGTACTTC.

V gene TRBV18 combines with J gene TRBJ2-5; a weak D match, TRBD2 (6 bases). This CDR3 spans 14 amino acids. The germline V and J ends were trimmed by 1 base and 2 bases, with 8 bases remaining between them. CDR1 and CDR2 from the germline V gene are KGHSH and LQKENI. CDR3: CASSPQGLQETQYF. CDR3 in DNA: TGTGCCAGCTCACCACAAGGACTACAAGAGACCCAGTACTTC.

This chain uses TRBV7-9 with TRBJ2-1; 7 nucleotides line up with TRBD1. The V and J ends lost 5 bases and 7 bases, in that order; junction bases with no gene match: 2. CDR3 size: 12 residues. Per the germline V gene, CDR1 is SEHNR and CDR2 is FQNEAQ (reference sequence). The CDR3 nucleotides read TGTGCCAGCAGCAAGACAGGGAATGAGCAGTTCTTC. Its protein product is CASSKTGNEQFF.

V and J are TRBV10-1 and TRBJ2-3, with no clear D. The V end lost 11 bases, the J end lost 0 bases, and 18 bases lay between the germline ends. CDR1 and CDR2 from the germline V gene are WNHNN and SYGVQD (reference sequence). This CDR3 is 15 amino acids long. The DNA of the CDR3 is TGCGCCCAACCGGCGAATAGCCGCAGCACAGATACGCAGTATTTT. Translating gives CAQPANSRSTDTQYF.

The chain couples TRBV28 to TRBJ1-1; D unresolved. Trimming left V 3 bases short and J 3 bases short, with 5 bases between. CDR3 size: 12 residues. Germline CDR1 MDHEN, CDR2 SYDVKM. As DNA, the CDR3 is TGTGCCAGCAGTTTCGAGTACACTGAAGCTTTCTTT. Translating it yields CASSFEYTEAFF.

This chain links TRBV30 with TRBJ1-1; a weak D match, TRBD1 (5 bases). V lost 4 bases, J lost 4 bases, and 13 bases lay in between. This CDR3 region has 13 residues. Germline V gene lookup returns CDR1 GTSNPN and CDR2 SVGIG (reference sequence). CDR3 nucleotide sequence: TGTGCCTGGACAGGGAATAGTGGCACTGAAGCTTTCTTT. It codes for CAWTGNSGTEAFF.

The CDR3 DNA reads TGCGCCAGCAGCCGCGGAGGACAGGGGAATTCACCCCTCCACTTT. This sequence encodes CASSRGGQGNSPLHF. The genes are TRBV5-1 and TRBJ1-6; TRBD1 matches at 9 bases. V gave up 4 bases and J gave up 7 bases; unmatched junction bases: 6. This CDR3 region has 15 residues. CDR1 is SGHRS and CDR2 is YFSETQ in the germline V gene.